The clone carrying this T cell receptor (beta chain) was seen once. Its cognate antigen is unknown. This sample was included in a study of siplizumab effects on memory and regulatory T cells. Using immunoSEQ multiplex PCR, the repertoire was profiled, and TCRdb retains in-frame clones only, with some absent. The sample includes roughly 92,000 clones, 90% to 95% of them seen just once. The V gene end was trimmed by 5 bases and the J gene end by 4 bases; junction bases not matched to a gene: 10. This CDR3 has 16 amino acids. The germline V gene has CDR1 GTSNPN and CDR2 SVGIG (reference sequence). Study-level points and caveats: Roughly 80-95% of proliferating CD4+ or CD8+ clones defied assignment to a naive or memory phenotype. Mappable alloreactive CD4+ clones were on average 68.8% Treg-derived with siplizumab, approximately 30% in controls. Naive T cells were seemingly more diverse than memory cells, and major contributions to the alloresponse seemed to be made by them.

This receptor was obtained from a human donor in good health. The sequenced sample consisted of non-Treg CD4+ T cells sorted from blood. The V call is TRBV30, the J call TRBJ2-6, with 8 nucleotides matching TRBD1. The CDR3 DNA reads TGTGCCTGGGTCCCGGGACAGGTTGCCGGGGCCAACGTCCTGACTTTC. Translated, it gives CAWVPGQVAGANVLTF.